This T cell receptor (beta chain) was sequenced in a study of T cells in Graves' hyperthyroidism and ophthalmopathy. CDR1 and CDR2 (germline): SQVTM, ANQGSEA. Trimming left V 7 bases short and J 2 bases short, with 10 bases between. The CDR3 runs 12 residues. From RNA transcripts, TCR beta CDR3 regions were amplified. Researchers ran a first-round RT-PCR on the TCR CDR3 using the HTBI primer set. TCRdb analysed the multiplex PCR reads with MiXCR anew, one entry per CDR3 protein. The data contain about 500,000 distinct CDR3 sequences, over 15% of them singletons. In this sample, this clonotype turned up a few times. Graves' hyperthyroidism was deemed stable given no ophthalmopathy progression within 18 months.

Input material: blood. The gene calls are TRBV29-1 and TRBJ2-3; D could derive from TRBD1 or TRBD2 (5 bases each). The receptor's source is a woman aged 18-35 years with Graves' hyperthyroidism. The CDR3 reads CSAGTTTDTQYF. The CDR3 bases are TGCAGCGCCGGGACCACCACAGATACGCAGTATTTT.